This TCR beta chain was observed in a study of early T cells in non-severe SARS-CoV-2 infection. TCRdb reprocessed the 5' RACE reads via MiXCR and lists one record per CDR3 protein. The sample has 75,000 to 80,000 distinct CDR3 sequences; 11% are singletons. Germline loops: CDR1 SEHNR, CDR2 FQNEAQ (reference sequence). This CDR3 is 11 amino acids long. As to this clonotype: An end of the junction differs from the germline gene, which may be a read error.

The sequencing here drew on whole blood, taken at baseline. The V gene is TRBV7-9, the J gene TRBJ2-3, with D perhaps matching TRBD1 or TRBD2 (5 bases each). The receptor was derived from an adult who was a healthcare worker with PCR-confirmed SARS-CoV-2 infection or an uninfected control (not recorded which). The CDR3 coding sequence is TGTGCCAGCAGCTCCGGGACGGGGCTTTGGTTT. This encodes CASSSGTGLWF.